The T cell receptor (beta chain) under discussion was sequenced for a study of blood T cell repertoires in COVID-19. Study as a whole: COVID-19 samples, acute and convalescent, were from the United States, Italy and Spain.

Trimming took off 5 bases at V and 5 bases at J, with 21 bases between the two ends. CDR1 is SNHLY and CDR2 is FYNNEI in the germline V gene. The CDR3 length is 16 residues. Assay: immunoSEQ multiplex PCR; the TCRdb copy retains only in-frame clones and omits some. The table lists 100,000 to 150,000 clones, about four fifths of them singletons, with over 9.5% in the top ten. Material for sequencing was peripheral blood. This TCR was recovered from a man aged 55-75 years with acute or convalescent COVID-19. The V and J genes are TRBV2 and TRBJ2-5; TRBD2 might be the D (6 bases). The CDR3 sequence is CASSQSGGLGGETQYF. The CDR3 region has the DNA TGTGCCAGCAGTCAAAGTGGGGGACTCGGAGGCGAGACCCAGTACTTC.